The clone carrying this T cell receptor (beta chain) occurred a few times. Its matching antigen is unknown. Template switching added a universal primer site; cDNA carried unique molecular identifiers. TCRdb processed the 5' RACE reads anew with MiXCR; each CDR3 protein has one entry. The data hold 600,000 to 850,000 distinct CDR3 sequences, with 15% to 20% observed a single time. Trimming removed 1 base from V and 5 bases from J; junction bases left unmatched: 11. Germline V gives CDR1 LGHDT, CDR2 YNNKEL (reference sequence). The CDR3 runs 17 residues. The sample comes from a study of identical twins. Broader study findings: Weaker excess twin sharing was seen among beta out-of-frame sequences.

In addition, the sample was reused for a study of T cells expressing NK-cell markers. From that second work: The authors derived TCR beta repertoires from sorted CD3+CD56+NKG2C+, CD3+CD56+NKG2C- and CD3+CD56-NKG2C+ T cells.

The TCR was taken from a young woman in good health. The genes are TRBV3-1 and TRBJ2-1, with 7 bases fitting TRBD1. The specimen sequenced was PBMCs. This CDR3 is CASSQGPGRGPNNEQFF. CDR3 nucleotide sequence: TGTGCCAGCAGCCAAGGTCCCGGAAGGGGGCCGAACAATGAGCAGTTCTTC.